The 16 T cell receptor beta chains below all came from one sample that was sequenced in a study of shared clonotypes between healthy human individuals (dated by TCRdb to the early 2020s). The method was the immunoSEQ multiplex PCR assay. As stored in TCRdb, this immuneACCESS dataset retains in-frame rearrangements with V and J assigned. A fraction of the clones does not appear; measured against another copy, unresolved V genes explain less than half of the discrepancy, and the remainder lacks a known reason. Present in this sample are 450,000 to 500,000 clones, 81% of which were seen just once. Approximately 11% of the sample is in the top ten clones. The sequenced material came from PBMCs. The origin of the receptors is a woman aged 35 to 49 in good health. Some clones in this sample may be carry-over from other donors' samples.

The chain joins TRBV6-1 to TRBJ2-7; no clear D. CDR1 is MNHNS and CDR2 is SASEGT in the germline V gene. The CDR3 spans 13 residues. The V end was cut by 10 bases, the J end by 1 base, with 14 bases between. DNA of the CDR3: TGTGCCACCCAACCCGGACCGTCCTACGAGCAGTACTTC. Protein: CATQPGPSYEQYF.

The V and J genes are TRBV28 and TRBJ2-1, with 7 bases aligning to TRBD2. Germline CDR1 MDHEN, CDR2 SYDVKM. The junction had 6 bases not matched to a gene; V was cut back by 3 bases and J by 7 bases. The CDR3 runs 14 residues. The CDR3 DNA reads TGTGCCAGCAGTTTGTGGGAGGGAGGAAATGAGCAGTTCTTC. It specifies CASSLWEGGNEQFF.

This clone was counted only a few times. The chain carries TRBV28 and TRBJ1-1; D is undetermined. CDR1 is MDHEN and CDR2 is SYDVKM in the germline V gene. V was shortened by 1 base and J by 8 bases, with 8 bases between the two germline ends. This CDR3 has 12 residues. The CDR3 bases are TGTGCCAGCAGTTTATTGTGGGAGGAAGCTTTCTTT. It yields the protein CASSLLWEEAFF. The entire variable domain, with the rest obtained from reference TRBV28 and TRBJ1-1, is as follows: DVKVTQSSRYLVKRTGEKVFLECVQDMDHENMFWYRQDPGLGLRLIYFSYDVKMKEKGDIPEGYSVSREKKERFSLILESASTNQTSMYLCASSLLWEEAFFGQGTRLTVV.

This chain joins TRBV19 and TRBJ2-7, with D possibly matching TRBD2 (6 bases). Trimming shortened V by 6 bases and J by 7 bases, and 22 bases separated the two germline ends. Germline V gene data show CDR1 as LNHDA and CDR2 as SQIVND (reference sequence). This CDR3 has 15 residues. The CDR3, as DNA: TGTGCCAGTAGCAAAGGGCGGGGTCCGGCGAGTGAGCAGTACTTC. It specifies CASSKGRGPASEQYF.

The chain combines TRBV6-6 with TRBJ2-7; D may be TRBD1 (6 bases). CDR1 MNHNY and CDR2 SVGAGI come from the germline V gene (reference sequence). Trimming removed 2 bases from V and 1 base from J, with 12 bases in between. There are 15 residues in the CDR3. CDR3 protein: CASSYGQGLSYEQYF. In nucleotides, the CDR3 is TGTGCCAGCAGTTACGGTCAGGGGTTATCCTACGAGCAGTACTTC.

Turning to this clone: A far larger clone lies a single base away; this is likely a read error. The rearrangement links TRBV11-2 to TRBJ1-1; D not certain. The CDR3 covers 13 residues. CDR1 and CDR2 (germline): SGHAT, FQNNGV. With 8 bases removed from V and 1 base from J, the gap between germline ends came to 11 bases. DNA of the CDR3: TGTGCCAGCGGTCAAAGGGAGAACACTGAAGCTTTCTTT. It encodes CASGQRENTEAFF. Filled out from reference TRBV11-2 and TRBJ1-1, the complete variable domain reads EAGVAQSPRYKIIEKRQSVAFWCNPISGHATLYWYQQILGQGPKLLIQFQNNGVVDDSQLPKDRFSAERLKGVDSTLKIQPAKLEDSAVYLCASGQRENTEAFFGQGTRLTVV.

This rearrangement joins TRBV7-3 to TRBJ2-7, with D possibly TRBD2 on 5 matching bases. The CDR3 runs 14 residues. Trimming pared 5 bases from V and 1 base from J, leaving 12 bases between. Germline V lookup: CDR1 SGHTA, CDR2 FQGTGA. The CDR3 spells CASSRTSHSYEQYF. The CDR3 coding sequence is TGTGCCAGCAGCAGGACTTCGCATTCCTACGAGCAGTACTTC.

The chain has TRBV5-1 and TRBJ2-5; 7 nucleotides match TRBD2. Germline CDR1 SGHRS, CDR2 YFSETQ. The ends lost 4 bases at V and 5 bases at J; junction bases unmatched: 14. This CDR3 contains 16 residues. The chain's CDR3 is CASSPGTVEGGETQYF. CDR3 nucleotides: TGCGCCAGCAGCCCCGGGACCGTAGAGGGAGGGGAGACCCAGTACTTC.

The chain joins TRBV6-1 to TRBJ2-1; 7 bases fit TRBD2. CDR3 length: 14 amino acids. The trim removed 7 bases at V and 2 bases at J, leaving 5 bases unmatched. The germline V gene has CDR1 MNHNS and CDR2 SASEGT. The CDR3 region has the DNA TGTGCCAGCACGAGCAGCGGGGCCTACAATGAGCAGTTCTTC. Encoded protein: CASTSSGAYNEQFF.

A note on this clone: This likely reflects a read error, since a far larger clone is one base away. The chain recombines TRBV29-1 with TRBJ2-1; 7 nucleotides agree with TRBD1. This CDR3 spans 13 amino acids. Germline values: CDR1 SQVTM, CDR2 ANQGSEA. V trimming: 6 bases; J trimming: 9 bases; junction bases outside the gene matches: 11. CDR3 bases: TGCAGCGTAGCCGGGACAGAGGGCGGTGAGCAGTTCTTC. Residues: CSVAGTEGGEQFF.

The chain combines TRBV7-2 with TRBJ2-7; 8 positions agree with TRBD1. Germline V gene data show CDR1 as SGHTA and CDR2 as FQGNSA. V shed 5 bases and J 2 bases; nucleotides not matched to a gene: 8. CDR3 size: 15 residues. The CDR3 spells CASSPQGGNTYEQYF. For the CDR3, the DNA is TGTGCCAGCAGCCCACAGGGGGGCAACACCTACGAGCAGTACTTC.

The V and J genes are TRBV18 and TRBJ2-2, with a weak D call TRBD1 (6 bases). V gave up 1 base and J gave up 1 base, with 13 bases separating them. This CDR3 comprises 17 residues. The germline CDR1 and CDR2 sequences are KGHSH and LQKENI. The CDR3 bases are TGTGCCAGCTCACCACGTTCTGGGGGACAGAACACCGGGGAGCTGTTTTTT. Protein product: CASSPRSGGQNTGELFF. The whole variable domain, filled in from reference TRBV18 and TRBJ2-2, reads NAGVMQNPRHLVRRRGQEARLRCSPMKGHSHVYWYRQLPEEGLKFMVYLQKENIIDESGMPKERFSAEFPKEGPSILRIQQVVRGDSAAYFCASSPRSGGQNTGELFFGEGSRLTVL.

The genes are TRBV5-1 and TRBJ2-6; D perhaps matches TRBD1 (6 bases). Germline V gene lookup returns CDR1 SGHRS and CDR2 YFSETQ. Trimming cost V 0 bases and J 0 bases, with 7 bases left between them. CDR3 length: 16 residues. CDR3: CASSLGTDSGANVLTF. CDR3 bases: TGCGCCAGCAGCTTGGGGACAGACTCTGGGGCCAACGTCCTGACTTTC. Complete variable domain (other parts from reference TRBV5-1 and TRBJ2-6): KAGVTQTPRYLIKTRGQQVTLSCSPISGHRSVSWYQQTPGQGLQFLFEYFSETQRNKGNFPGRFSGRQFSNSRSEMNVSTLELGDSALYLCASSLGTDSGANVLTFGAGSRLTVL.

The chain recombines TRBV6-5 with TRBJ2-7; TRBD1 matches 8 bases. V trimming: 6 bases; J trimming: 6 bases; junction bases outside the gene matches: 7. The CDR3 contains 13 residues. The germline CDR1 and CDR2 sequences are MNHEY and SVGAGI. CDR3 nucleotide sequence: TGTGCCAGCAGATTCCAAACAGGGGGCGAGCAGTACTTC. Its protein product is CASRFQTGGEQYF.

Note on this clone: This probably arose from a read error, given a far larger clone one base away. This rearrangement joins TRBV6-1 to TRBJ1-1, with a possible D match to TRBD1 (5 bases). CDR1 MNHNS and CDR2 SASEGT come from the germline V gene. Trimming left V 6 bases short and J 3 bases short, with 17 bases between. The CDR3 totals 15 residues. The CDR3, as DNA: TGTGCCAGCAGGGGCCCCGGGGCAATGGACACTGAAGCTTTCTTT. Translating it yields CASRGPGAMDTEAFF.

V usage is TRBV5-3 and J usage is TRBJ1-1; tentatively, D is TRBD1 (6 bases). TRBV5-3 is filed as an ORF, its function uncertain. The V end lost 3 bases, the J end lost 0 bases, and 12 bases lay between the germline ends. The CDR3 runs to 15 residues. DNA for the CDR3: TGTGCCAGAAGCTCCAACAGGGTAATGAACACTGAAGCTTTCTTT. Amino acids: CARSSNRVMNTEAFF.